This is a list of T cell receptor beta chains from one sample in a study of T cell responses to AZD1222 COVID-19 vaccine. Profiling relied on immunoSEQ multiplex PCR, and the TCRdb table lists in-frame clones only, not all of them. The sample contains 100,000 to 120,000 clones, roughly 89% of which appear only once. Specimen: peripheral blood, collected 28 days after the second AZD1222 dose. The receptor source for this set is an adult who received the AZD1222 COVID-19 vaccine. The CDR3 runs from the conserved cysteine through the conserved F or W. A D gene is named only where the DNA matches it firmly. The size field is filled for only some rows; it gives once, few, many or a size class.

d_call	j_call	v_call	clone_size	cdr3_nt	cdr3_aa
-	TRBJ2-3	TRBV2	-	TGTGCCAGCAGTACCCGGTGGGGAGCAGATACGCAGTATTTT	CASSTRWGADTQYF
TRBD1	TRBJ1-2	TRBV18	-	TGTGCCAGCTCACCAGAGGACAGGGTTGGCTATGGCTACACCTTC	CASSPEDRVGYGYTF
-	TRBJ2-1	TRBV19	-	TGTGCCAGTAGTAACGGTTACAATGAGCAGTTCTTC	CASSNGYNEQFF
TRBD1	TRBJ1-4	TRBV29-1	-	TGCAGCGCTAAGCTACAGGGGATAGTCGGGGAAAAACTGTTTTTT	CSAKLQGIVGEKLFF
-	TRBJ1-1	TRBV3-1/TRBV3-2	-	TGTGCCAGCAGCCAAGTCAGCGGCACTGAAGCTTTCTTT	CASSQVSGTEAFF
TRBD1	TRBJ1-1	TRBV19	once	TGTGCCAGTAATGGCGTACAGGGGCGCGGGGGTATTGAAGCTTTCTTT	CASNGVQGRGGIEAFF
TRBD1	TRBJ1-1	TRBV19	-	TGTGCCAGTAGAACTATACAGGGGAGACTGAACACTGAAGCTTTCTTT	CASRTIQGRLNTEAFF
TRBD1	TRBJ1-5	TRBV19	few	TGTGCCAGCCGAGGGATTCAGGGGGCAAGCAATCAGCCCCAGCATTTT	CASRGIQGASNQPQHF
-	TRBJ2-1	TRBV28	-	TGTGCCAGCAGTTTGAATGAGCAGTTCTTC	CASSLNEQFF
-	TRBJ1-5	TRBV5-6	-	TGTGCCAGCAGCTTTCGGAGGGGCAATCAGCCCCAGCATTTT	CASSFRRGNQPQHF
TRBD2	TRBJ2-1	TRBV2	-	TGTGCCAGCAGCCCCGGGACTAGAGGCATCAATGAGCAGTTCTTC	CASSPGTRGINEQFF
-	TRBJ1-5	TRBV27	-	TGTGCCAGCAGTGGTCAGGGGCGCAGGGGTCAGCCCCAGCATTTT	CASSGQGRRGQPQHF
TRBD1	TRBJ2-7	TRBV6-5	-	TGTGCCAGCGGGGACAGAACCTACGAGCAGTACTTC	CASGDRTYEQYF
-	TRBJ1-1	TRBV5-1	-	TGCGCCAGCAGCTTCCACCTGAACACTGAAGCTTTCTTT	CASSFHLNTEAFF
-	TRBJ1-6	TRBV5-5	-	TGTGCCAGCAGCCATTACTGGGGGTCCCCACATAATTCACCCCTCCACTTT	CASSHYWGSPHNSPLHF
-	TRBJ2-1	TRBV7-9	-	TGTGCCAGCAGCCCGACTCTGAGCTCCTACAATGAGCAGTTCTTC	CASSPTLSSYNEQFF
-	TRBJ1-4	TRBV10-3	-	TGTGCCATCAGTGACCCCCAGGCAACTAATGAAAAACTGTTTTTT	CAISDPQATNEKLFF
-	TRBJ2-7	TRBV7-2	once	TGTGCCAGCAGTTTTCAGTGGGGATCAACCTACGAGCAGTACTTC	CASSFQWGSTYEQYF
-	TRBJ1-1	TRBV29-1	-	TGCAGCGTCCTGAGGGGTACCCTGAACACTGAAGCTTTCTTT	CSVLRGTLNTEAFF
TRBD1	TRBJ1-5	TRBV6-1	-	TGTGCCAGCAGTGAATCCTCGAGGCAGGGGGATCAGCCCCAGCATTTT	CASSESSRQGDQPQHF
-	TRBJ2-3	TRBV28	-	TGTGCCAGCAGTTTTTCCACCTTAGGAACCCGCACAGATACGCAGTATTTT	CASSFSTLGTRTDTQYF
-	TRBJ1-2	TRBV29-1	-	TGCAGCGTTATCCGGGACGCATCGGACCTTAACTATGGCTACACCTTC	CSVIRDASDLNYGYTF
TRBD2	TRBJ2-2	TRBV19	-	TGTGCCTCCGGACTAGCGACGAACACCGGGGAGCTGTTTTTT	CASGLATNTGELFF
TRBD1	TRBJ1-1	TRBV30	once	TGTGCCTGGAGCGGTACATCTCGCAGGGGGACTGAAGCTTTCTTT	CAWSGTSRRGTEAFF
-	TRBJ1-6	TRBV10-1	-	TGCGCCAGCAGTGAAAATCGAGGGGCTACCGATTCACCCCTCCACTTT	CASSENRGATDSPLHF
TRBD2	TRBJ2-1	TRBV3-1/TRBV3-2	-	TGTGCCAGCAGCCAAAGTGGCGGGAGTCACAATGAGCAGTTCTTC	CASSQSGGSHNEQFF
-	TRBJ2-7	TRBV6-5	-	TGTGCCAGCCTCTCGGATAGCTCCTACGAGCAGTACTTC	CASLSDSSYEQYF
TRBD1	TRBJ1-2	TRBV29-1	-	TGCAGCGTTGAGGGGACAGAGGGGACTAACTATGGCTACACCTTC	CSVEGTEGTNYGYTF
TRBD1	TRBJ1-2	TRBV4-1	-	TGCGCCAGCAGCCTCGGGACAGGGGCTACTATCTATGGCTACACCTTC	CASSLGTGATIYGYTF
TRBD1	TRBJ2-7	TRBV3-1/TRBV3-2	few	TGTGCCAGCAGCAGACAGGGCTACGAGCAGTACTTC	CASSRQGYEQYF
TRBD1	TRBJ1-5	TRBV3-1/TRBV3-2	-	TGTGCCAGCAGCCAACGGACAGGTAGCAATCAGCCCCAGCATTTT	CASSQRTGSNQPQHF
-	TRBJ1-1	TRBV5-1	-	TGCGCCAGCAGCTTGGGGCTGGGTAGGGCCACTGAAGCTTTCTTT	CASSLGLGRATEAFF
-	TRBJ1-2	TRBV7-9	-	TGTGCCAGCAGCTTAGGGGCTAACTATGGCTACACCTTC	CASSLGANYGYTF
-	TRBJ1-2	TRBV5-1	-	TGCGCCAGCAGCCTAGGACAGCTTAAAGGCTATGGCTACACCTTC	CASSLGQLKGYGYTF
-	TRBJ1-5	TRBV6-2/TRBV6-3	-	TGTGCCAGCAGTTCCTTAGGCGAGAGTCAGCCCCAGCATTTT	CASSSLGESQPQHF
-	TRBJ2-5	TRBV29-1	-	TGCAGCGCAGGGATGGGGTATCGCGGAGAGACCCAGTACTTC	CSAGMGYRGETQYF
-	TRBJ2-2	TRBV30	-	TGTGCCTGGAACAAGTTGTACGAGGGGATGGAGCTGTTTTTT	CAWNKLYEGMELFF
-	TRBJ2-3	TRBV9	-	TGTGCCAGCAGCGTAGTCCGCACAGATACGCAGTATTTT	CASSVVRTDTQYF
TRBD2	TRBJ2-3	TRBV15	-	TGTGCCACGGGGACTAGCGGGAGGGGCACAGATACGCAGTATTTT	CATGTSGRGTDTQYF
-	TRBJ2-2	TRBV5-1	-	TGCGCCAGTGACGGGGGACGAAGCACCGGGGAGCTGTTTTTT	CASDGGRSTGELFF
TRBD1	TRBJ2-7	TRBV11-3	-	TGTGCCAGCAGCCCCGGGGCGGGACAGGGGGAATACGAGCAGTACTTC	CASSPGAGQGEYEQYF
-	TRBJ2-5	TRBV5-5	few	TGTGCCAGCGCTCTTCTTTCGCCCTCTGAAGAGACCCAGTACTTC	CASALLSPSEETQYF
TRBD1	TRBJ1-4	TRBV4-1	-	TGCGCCAGCAGCCCGGGACAGGGGAATGAAAAACTGTTTTTT	CASSPGQGNEKLFF
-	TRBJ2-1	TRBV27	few	TGTGCCAGCAGCCTAGGCGGGATGTCTCGTTGGTTCTTC	CASSLGGMSRWFF
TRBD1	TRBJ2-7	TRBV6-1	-	TGTGCCACCGGGACAGGTTTCTACGAGCAGTACTTC	CATGTGFYEQYF
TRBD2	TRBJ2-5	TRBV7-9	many	TGTGCCAGCAGCTTAGGGCTAGCGGAGCTACAAGAGACCCAGTACTTC	CASSLGLAELQETQYF
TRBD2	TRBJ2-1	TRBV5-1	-	TGCGCCAGCAGCTTGGGGGGACTAGCGGCGGACAATGAGCAGTTCTTC	CASSLGGLAADNEQFF
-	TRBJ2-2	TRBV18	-	TGTGCCAGCTCACCATCGACAGTCGCGGGGTCCGGGGAGCTGTTTTTT	CASSPSTVAGSGELFF
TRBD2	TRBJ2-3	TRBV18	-	TGTGCCAGCTCACCCCAGCGGGAGTCGACAGATACGCAGTATTTT	CASSPQRESTDTQYF
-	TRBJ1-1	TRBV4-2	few	TGTGCCAGCAGCCCGGACTCCTGGGTAACTGAAGCTTTCTTT	CASSPDSWVTEAFF
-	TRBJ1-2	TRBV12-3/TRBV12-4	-	TGTGCCAGCAGTTTAGATCAGGGGCAAGGCTACACCTTC	CASSLDQGQGYTF
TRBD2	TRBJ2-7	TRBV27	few	TGTGCCAGCAGTTTGACTAGCGGGTACGAGCAGTACTTC	CASSLTSGYEQYF
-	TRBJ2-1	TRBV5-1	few	TGCGCCAGCAGTAGGGGGGCGTATGAGCAGTTCTTC	CASSRGAYEQFF
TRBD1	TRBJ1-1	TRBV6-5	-	TGTGCCAGCTGCGGGCTGGGACAGGGAGACACTGAAGCTTTCTTT	CASCGLGQGDTEAFF
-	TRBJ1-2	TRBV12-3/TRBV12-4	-	TGTGCCAGCAGTTTACAGTCGGGCTATGGCTACACCTTC	CASSLQSGYGYTF
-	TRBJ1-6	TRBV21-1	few	TGTGCCAGCAGCAAATTGTTGGAACAATATAATTCACCCCTCCACTTT	CASSKLLEQYNSPLHF
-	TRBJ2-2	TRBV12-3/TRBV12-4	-	TGTGCCAGCAGTATACAGGGTTCCGGGGAGCTGTTTTTT	CASSIQGSGELFF